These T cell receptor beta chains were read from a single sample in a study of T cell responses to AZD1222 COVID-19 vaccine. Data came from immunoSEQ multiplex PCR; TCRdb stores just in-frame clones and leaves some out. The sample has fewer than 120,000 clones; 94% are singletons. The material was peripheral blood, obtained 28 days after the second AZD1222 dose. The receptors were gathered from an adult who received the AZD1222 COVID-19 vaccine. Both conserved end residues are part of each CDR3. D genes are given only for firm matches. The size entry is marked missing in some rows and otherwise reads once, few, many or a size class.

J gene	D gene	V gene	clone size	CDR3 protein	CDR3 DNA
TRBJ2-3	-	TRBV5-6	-	CASSLGDTQYF	TGTGCCAGCAGCTTGGGGGATACGCAGTATTTT
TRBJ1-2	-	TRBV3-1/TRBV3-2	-	CASSQLQGYGYTF	TGTGCCAGCAGCCAATTGCAGGGGTATGGCTACACCTTC
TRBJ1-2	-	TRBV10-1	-	CASRGQGPVGYGYTF	TGCGCCAGCAGGGGACAAGGGCCGGTGGGCTATGGCTACACCTTC
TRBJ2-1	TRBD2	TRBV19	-	CASSTGGVGNEQFF	TGTGCCAGTAGTACGGGGGGGGTAGGGAATGAGCAGTTCTTC
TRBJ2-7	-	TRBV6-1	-	CASCGGIEHVALSEQYF	TGTGCCAGCTGTGGTGGTATTGAACATGTGGCCCTCTCCGAGCAGTACTTC
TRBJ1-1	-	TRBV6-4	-	CASSDSAGRSFAEAFF	TGTGCCAGCAGTGACTCTGCAGGTCGGAGTTTCGCTGAAGCTTTCTTT
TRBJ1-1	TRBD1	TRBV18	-	CASSRDSRDTEAFF	TGTGCCAGCTCGCGGGACAGTCGGGACACTGAAGCTTTCTTT
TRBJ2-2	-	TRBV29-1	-	CSSPLWDKTGELFF	TGCAGCTCCCCCTTATGGGACAAAACCGGGGAGCTGTTTTTT
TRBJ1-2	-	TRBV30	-	CASAWRGASYTF	TGTGCCTCCGCTTGGAGGGGGGCAAGCTACACCTTC
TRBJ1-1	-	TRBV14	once	CASSYDRNTEAFF	TGTGCCAGCAGCTACGACAGAAACACTGAAGCTTTCTTT
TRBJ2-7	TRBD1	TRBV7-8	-	CASSLARTGNYEQYF	TGTGCCAGCAGCTTAGCGCGGACAGGAAACTACGAGCAGTACTTC
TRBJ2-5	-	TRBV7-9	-	CASSGRGLAQETQYF	TGTGCCAGCAGCGGAAGAGGGCTAGCTCAAGAGACCCAGTACTTC
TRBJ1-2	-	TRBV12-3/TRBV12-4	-	CASSTGLDYGYTF	TGTGCCAGCAGTACAGGGTTGGACTATGGCTACACCTTC
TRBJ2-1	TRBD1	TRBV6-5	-	CATQGAQDGEQFF	TGTGCCACCCAGGGGGCGCAAGACGGTGAGCAGTTCTTC
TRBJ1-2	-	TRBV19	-	CASTQGLRYGYTF	TGTGCCAGTACTCAGGGTCTTCGATATGGCTACACCTTC
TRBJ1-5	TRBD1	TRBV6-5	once	CASSYSNRGTNQPQHF	TGTGCCAGCAGTTACTCGAACAGGGGGACCAATCAGCCCCAGCATTTT
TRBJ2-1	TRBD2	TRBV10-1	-	CASSGLAGVREQFF	TGCGCCAGCAGCGGACTAGCGGGAGTCCGTGAGCAGTTCTTC
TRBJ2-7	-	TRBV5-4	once	CASSLGGLGYEQYF	TGTGCCAGCAGCTTGGGAGGGCTTGGGTACGAGCAGTACTTC
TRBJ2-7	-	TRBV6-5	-	CASSTIYEQYF	TGTGCCAGCAGTACGATCTACGAGCAGTACTTC
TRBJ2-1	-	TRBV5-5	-	CASSLGWSRGDEQFF	TGTGCCAGCAGCTTGGGCTGGAGCAGAGGCGATGAGCAGTTCTTC
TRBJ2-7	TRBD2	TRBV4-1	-	CASSQGTSGASYEQYF	TGCGCCAGCAGCCAAGGGACTAGCGGGGCCTCCTACGAGCAGTACTTC
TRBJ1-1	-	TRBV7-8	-	CASSPENMATEAFF	TGTGCCAGCAGCCCCGAGAACATGGCCACTGAAGCTTTCTTT
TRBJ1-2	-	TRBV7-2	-	CASSRRAIDYGYTF	TGTGCCAGCAGCCGGCGGGCGATCGACTATGGCTACACCTTC
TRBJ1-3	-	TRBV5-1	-	CASSLILGNTIYF	TGCGCCAGCAGCCTAATACTTGGAAACACCATATATTTT
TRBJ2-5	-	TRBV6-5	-	CASSYWGSQETQYF	TGTGCCAGCAGTTACTGGGGCAGCCAAGAGACCCAGTACTTC
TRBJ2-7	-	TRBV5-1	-	CASSDTGPRGQYF	TGCGCCAGCAGTGATACAGGGCCGAGGGGGCAGTACTTC
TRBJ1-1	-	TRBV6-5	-	CASTIGYTEAFF	TGTGCCAGCACAATAGGGTACACTGAAGCTTTCTTT
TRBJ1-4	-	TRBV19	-	CASSMRSRGEKLFF	TGTGCCAGTAGTATGAGGTCGCGAGGGGAAAAACTGTTTTTT
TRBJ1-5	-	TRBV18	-	CASSPPPRAGQPQHF	TGTGCCAGCTCACCACCTCCCAGGGCAGGTCAGCCCCAGCATTTT